The rows below give T cell receptor beta chains drawn from one sample of a study of post-analysis software for immune sequencing data. TCRdb reprocessed the PCR reads with MiXCR, giving one entry per CDR3 protein. Counted here are around 700,000 distinct CDR3 sequences, more than 50% occurring once; the ten biggest clones make up about 11%. The sample comprised blood. The receptors were gathered from a girl aged 2 to 9 with multiple sclerosis. The CDR3 runs from the conserved cysteine through the conserved F or W. A D gene is named only where the DNA matches it firmly. A row's size may be missing; if present it is once, few, many or a size class.

>TRBJ1-5|-|TRBV27|-
TGTGCCAGCATTTCCGGGGGGGGCAATCAGCCCCAGCATTTT
CASISGGGNQPQHF
>TRBJ2-1|-|TRBV20-1|-
TGCAGTGCTAGCCCCGGTGGGAGCTCCTACAATGAGCAGTTCTTC
CSASPGGSSYNEQFF
>TRBJ1-2|TRBD1|TRBV20-1|few
TGCAGTGCTAGAGTGCCCCAGACAGGGAACTATGGCTACACCTTC
CSARVPQTGNYGYTF
>TRBJ2-3|-|TRBV7-3|few
TGTGCCAGCAGCCCCCGAGGCGCGGGATTCCTCACAGATACGCAGTATTTT
CASSPRGAGFLTDTQYF
>TRBJ2-1|-|TRBV29-1|-
TGCAGCGTTGAAATCAAGGACAGAGACGACAATGAGCAGTTCTTC
CSVEIKDRDDNEQFF
>TRBJ2-5|-|TRBV5-1|-
TGCGCCAGCAGCTTGGGAGGGGTCCCAGAGACCCAGTACTTC
CASSLGGVPETQYF
>TRBJ2-1|-|TRBV12-3/TRBV12-4|-
TGTGCCAGCACCGTGTATTCCTACAATGAGCAGTTCTTC
CASTVYSYNEQFF
>TRBJ2-1|-|TRBV10-2|few
TGCGCCAGCAGTGAGTCGGCGGGCTATGAGCAGTTCTTC
CASSESAGYEQFF
>TRBJ1-5|-|TRBV29-1|-
TGCAGCGTTGGAATAGGGGACTATCAGCCCCAGCATTTT
CSVGIGDYQPQHF
>TRBJ2-1|TRBD1|TRBV9|-
TGTGCCAGTAGCCCGGGACAGGGCACCAATGAGCAGTTCTTC
CASSPGQGTNEQFF
>TRBJ2-1|-|TRBV7-9|-
TGTGCCAGCACCCAACCGGGGGACTCGGGCGACTATGAGCAGTTCTTC
CASTQPGDSGDYEQFF
>TRBJ2-2|-|TRBV12-3/TRBV12-4|-
TGTGCCAGCAGGCCTTTGGGGATAGGAGGAGGATTGAACACCGGGGAGCTGTTTTTT
CASRPLGIGGGLNTGELFF
>TRBJ2-4|-|TRBV25-1|-
TGTGCCAGCAGTGAATCAAGGGGTCGTTTGGACAAAAACATTCAGTACTTC
CASSESRGRLDKNIQYF
>TRBJ2-5|-|TRBV29-1|-
TGCAGCGTTAAAGGAGTGCGGGGACGGGTAGAGACCCAGTACTTC
CSVKGVRGRVETQYF
>TRBJ1-2|-|TRBV6-6|-
TGTGCCAGCGATGAGGGGCAGGGCTATGGCTACACCTTC
CASDEGQGYGYTF
>TRBJ2-3|TRBD2|TRBV5-6|-
TGTGCCAGCAGCTTGGGACTAGCGGGGACAAATACGCAGTATTTT
CASSLGLAGTNTQYF
>TRBJ2-3|TRBD2|TRBV7-2|-
TGTGCCAGCAGTTCATATAGCGGGAGGACAGATACGCAGTATTTT
CASSSYSGRTDTQYF
>TRBJ1-2|-|TRBV28|-
TGTGCCAGCAGCACGGGGGGGGCGGAACCTAACTATGGCTACACCTTC
CASSTGGAEPNYGYTF
>TRBJ1-1|TRBD1|TRBV5-1|-
TGCGCCAGCAGCTTGGCCGGACAGGGGGCGAGCTACACTGAAGCTTTCTTT
CASSLAGQGASYTEAFF
>TRBJ2-1|TRBD2|TRBV4-1|-
TGCGCCAGCAGCCACGCGGGACTAGCGGGGTCCTACAATGAGCAGTTCTTC
CASSHAGLAGSYNEQFF
>TRBJ2-7|-|TRBV5-1|few
TGCGCCAGCAGCTTGGCCCCCGATTACGAGCAGTACTTC
CASSLAPDYEQYF
>TRBJ1-5|TRBD1|TRBV20-1|-
TGCAGTGCTAGTTCGGACAGGGCCTTATGGGGAAATCAGCCCCAGCATTTT
CSASSDRALWGNQPQHF
>TRBJ2-1|TRBD2|TRBV5-1|-
TGCGCCAGCAGCTTGAGTCCTAGCGGGGGGGATTCCTACAATGAGCAGTTCTTC
CASSLSPSGGDSYNEQFF
>TRBJ2-1|TRBD2|TRBV4-1|-
TGCGCCAGCAGCATAGCGGGAGACTACAATGAGCAGTTCTTC
CASSIAGDYNEQFF
>TRBJ2-5|TRBD2|TRBV10-3|-
TGTGCCATCAGGGGAACTAGCGGAGGAGAGACCCAGTACTTC
CAIRGTSGGETQYF
>TRBJ1-1|-|TRBV7-2|-
TGTGCCAGCAGCCCTAACCCCACGGGGGTAGCTTTCTTT
CASSPNPTGVAFF
>TRBJ1-2|-|TRBV7-9|-
TGTGCCAGCAGCTTAAACGCGGGGAGCTATGGCTACACCTTC
CASSLNAGSYGYTF
>TRBJ2-1|TRBD2|TRBV20-1|-
TGCAGTGCTAGGGCTAGCGGGAACTACAATGAGCAGTTCTTC
CSARASGNYNEQFF
>TRBJ2-5|TRBD1|TRBV10-2|few
TGCGCCAGCAACGGAAACACAGGGGTAGAGACCCAGTACTTC
CASNGNTGVETQYF
>TRBJ2-5|-|TRBV29-1|-
TGCAACGCCACGCCGGACGGTCAAGAGACCCAGTACTTC
CNATPDGQETQYF
>TRBJ2-7|TRBD1|TRBV29-1|-
TGCAGCGTTGAACCCATCGGGACAGATCGAAAGTACTACGAGCAGTACTTC
CSVEPIGTDRKYYEQYF
>TRBJ2-2|TRBD2|TRBV4-3|-
TGCGCCAGCAGCCGAAGCGGGGGGGGCACCGGGGAGCTGTTTTTT
CASSRSGGGTGELFF
>TRBJ2-7|-|TRBV20-1|-
TGCAGTGCTAGAGATCGGGTCACCTACGAGCAGTACTTC
CSARDRVTYEQYF
>TRBJ2-1|-|TRBV7-9|few
TGTGCCAGCAGCTTAGCGGAGGAAAATGAGCAGTTCTTC
CASSLAEENEQFF
>TRBJ2-3|-|TRBV6-6|few
TGTGCCACCTTACAGGGCCCAGATACGCAGTATTTT
CATLQGPDTQYF
>TRBJ2-2|-|TRBV27|-
TGTGCCAGCAGTCAAGGTAGCCAGGGGAACACCGGGGAGCTGTTTTTT
CASSQGSQGNTGELFF
>TRBJ1-2|TRBD1|TRBV6-4|-
TGTGCCAGCAGTGAAACGGGACAGGGGAATGGCTACACCTTC
CASSETGQGNGYTF
>TRBJ2-5|TRBD1|TRBV7-9|-
TGTGCCAGCAGCGAAGACAGGGGGCACGGGACCCAGTACTTC
CASSEDRGHGTQYF
>TRBJ2-2|-|TRBV6-6|-
TGTGCCAGCAGTTCGCAGGTCACCGGGGAGCTGTTTTTT
CASSSQVTGELFF
>TRBJ2-7|TRBD2|TRBV7-2|once
TGTGCCAGCAGCTTAGTAGGACTAGGGTCCAACGAGCAGTACTTC
CASSLVGLGSNEQYF
>TRBJ2-7|-|TRBV10-2|-
TGCGCCAGCAGTGAGTCCCTGGGCGAGCAGTACTTC
CASSESLGEQYF
>TRBJ2-1|-|TRBV6-5|few
TGTGCCAGCAGTTCACCCGCGGACTGGTACAATGAGCAGTTCTTC
CASSSPADWYNEQFF
>TRBJ1-1|TRBD1|TRBV7-2|-
TGTGCCAGCAGCTTAGATCAGGGGGCGGGCGGAGCTTTCTTT
CASSLDQGAGGAFF
>TRBJ2-3|-|TRBV7-8|few
TGTGCCAGCAGTCCTCTGACCGTCACAGATACGCAGTATTTT
CASSPLTVTDTQYF
>TRBJ2-6|-|TRBV3-1|-
TGTGCCAGCAGCCCTTGGGCAAGCGGAAGCTCTGGGGCCAACGTCCTGACTTTC
CASSPWASGSSGANVLTF
>TRBJ1-2|TRBD1|TRBV5-6|-
TGTGCCAGCAGCTCGGGACAGCAGACCTATGGCTACACCTTC
CASSSGQQTYGYTF
>TRBJ2-4|-|TRBV5-6|-
TGTGCCAGCAGCTTGGCTGGGGAGCCCGAGGGCCAAAACATTCAGTACTTC
CASSLAGEPEGQNIQYF
>TRBJ2-1|-|TRBV12-3/TRBV12-4|few
TGTGCCAGCAGAAACTTGGTCCCTTACAATGAGCAGTTCTTC
CASRNLVPYNEQFF
>TRBJ2-7|TRBD2|TRBV7-9|once
TGTGCCAGCAGCGTGGGACTAGCGGGAGGTTCAAGCTACGAGCAGTACTTC
CASSVGLAGGSSYEQYF